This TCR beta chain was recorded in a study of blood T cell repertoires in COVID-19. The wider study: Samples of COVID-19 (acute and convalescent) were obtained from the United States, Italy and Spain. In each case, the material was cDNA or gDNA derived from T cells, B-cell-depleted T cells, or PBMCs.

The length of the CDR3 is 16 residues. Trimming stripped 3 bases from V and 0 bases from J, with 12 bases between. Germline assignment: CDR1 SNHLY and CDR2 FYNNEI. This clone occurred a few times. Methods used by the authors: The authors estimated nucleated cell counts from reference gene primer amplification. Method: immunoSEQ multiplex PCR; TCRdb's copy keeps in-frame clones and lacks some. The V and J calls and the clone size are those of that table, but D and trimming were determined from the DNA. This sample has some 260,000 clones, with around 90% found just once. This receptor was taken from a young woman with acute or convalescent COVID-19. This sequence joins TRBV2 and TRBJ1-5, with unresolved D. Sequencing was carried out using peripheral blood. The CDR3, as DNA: TGTGCCAGCAGTGATAATAAGAGAAATAGCAATCAGCCCCAGCATTTT. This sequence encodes CASSDNKRNSNQPQHF. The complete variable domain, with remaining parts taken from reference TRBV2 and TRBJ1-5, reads EPEVTQTPSHQVTQMGQEVILRCVPISNHLYFYWYRQILGQKVEFLVSFYNNEISEKSEIFDDQFSVERPDGSNFTLKIRSTKLEDSAMYFCASSDNKRNSNQPQHFGDGTRLSIL.